Below, 13 T cell receptor beta chains from the same sample are listed, as sequenced in a study of T cell responses to AZD1222 COVID-19 vaccine. Some clones are missing from TCRdb's copy, which holds only in-frame ones; the method was immunoSEQ multiplex PCR. The table records about 140,000 clones, roughly 90% of them present only once. This material consisted of peripheral blood, taken 28 days after the second AZD1222 dose. All receptors come from an adult who received the AZD1222 COVID-19 vaccine.

The chain combines TRBV6-2 or TRBV6-3 with TRBJ2-2; D gene uncertain. V was cut by 0 bases and J by 1 base, with 6 bases left in between. This CDR3 region has 15 residues. Germline values: CDR1 MNHEY, CDR2 SVGEGT. CDR3 sequence: CASSYSSGNTGELFF. CDR3 in DNA: TGTGCCAGCAGTTACTCGTCCGGGAACACCGGGGAGCTGTTTTTT.

This sequence joins TRBV19 and TRBJ1-5; D unresolved. Trimming pared 4 bases from V and 0 bases from J, leaving 4 bases between. Germline-derived CDR1 and CDR2 are LNHDA and SQIVND (reference sequence). This CDR3 contains 13 residues. CDR3 nucleotide sequence: TGTGCCAGTAGTACCTTTAGCAATCAGCCCCAGCATTTT. It codes for CASSTFSNQPQHF.

This clone has more than one count but fewer than ten. The V gene is TRBV4-1, the J gene TRBJ2-2; TRBD2 matches 10 bases. Germline CDR1 MGHRA, CDR2 YSYEKL. This CDR3 is built from 17 residues. V shed 5 bases, J shed 2 bases, and the junction held 8 bases outside the gene matches. The CDR3 DNA follows: TGCGCCAGCAGCAAAACTAGCGGGGCCGCCAACACCGGGGAGCTGTTTTTT. It translates to CASSKTSGAANTGELFF.

J is TRBJ2-1 and V is TRBV10-3, with D perhaps matching TRBD1 or TRBD2 (5 bases each). The V end lost 2 bases, the J end lost 2 bases, and 13 bases lay between the germline ends. The CDR3 is 16 amino acids. Germline-derived CDR1 and CDR2 are ENHRY and SYGVKD. The CDR3 coding sequence is TGTGCCATCAGTGAGGGGTCTGGGGGAACCTACAATGAGCAGTTCTTC. Amino acid sequence: CAISEGSGGTYNEQFF.

Notes on this clone: The same CDR3 is also encoded by other DNA sequences in this sample. The V gene is TRBV6-5, the J gene TRBJ1-5; D unresolved. The germline V gene has CDR1 MNHEY and CDR2 SVGAGI. Trimming took off 2 bases at V and 2 bases at J, with 4 bases between the two ends. CDR3 size: 13 residues. CDR3 loop: CASSYGGNQPQHF. CDR3 in DNA: TGTGCCAGCAGTTACGGAGGCAATCAGCCCCAGCATTTT.

This chain links TRBV2 with TRBJ1-2; D remains unclear. The V gene lost 9 bases and the J gene lost 6 bases, with 8 bases spanning the gap. Germline CDR1 is SNHLY and CDR2 is FYNNEI. The CDR3 is made up of 10 amino acids. CDR3 in amino acids: CARNLNGYTF. The CDR3 nucleotides read TGTGCCAGAAATCTAAATGGCTACACCTTC.

The genes are TRBV28 and TRBJ2-7, with D uncertain. Germline CDR1 reads MDHEN; CDR2 reads SYDVKM. CDR3 size: 11 residues. V was clipped by 6 bases and J by 4 bases, with 7 bases between them. CDR3 in amino acids: CASSSQYEQYF. The DNA for the CDR3 is TGTGCCAGCAGCTCTCAGTACGAGCAGTACTTC.

The chain's CDR3 is CASSLGGLAGAERGYF. In DNA, the CDR3 is TGTGCCAGCAGCTTAGGAGGGCTAGCGGGTGCAGAAAGGGGGTACTTC. The chain joins TRBV7-2 to TRBJ2-7, with 8 bases fitting TRBD2. V dropped 1 base and J dropped 12; count of bases not matched to a gene: 17. This CDR3 spans 16 amino acids. In germline, CDR1 is SGHTA, CDR2 FQGNSA.

The CDR3 here is CASSPAGGGLTEAFF. CDR3 in DNA: TGCGCCAGCAGCCCAGCCGGGGGGGGATTGACTGAAGCTTTCTTT. The chain employs TRBV4-3 and TRBJ1-1; TRBD1 is a possible D gene (5 bases). Germline V gene sequence: CDR1 LGHNA, CDR2 YSLEER. The V and J ends lost 4 bases and 5 bases respectively, with 17 bases between them. The CDR3 consists of 15 residues.

The chain joins TRBV11-3 to TRBJ1-1; 7 bases fit TRBD1. CDR3 length: 13 residues. The germline V gene has CDR1 SGHNT and CDR2 YENEEA. The trim removed 5 bases at V and 10 bases at J, leaving 10 bases unmatched. The CDR3 reads CASSLGQRVPAFF. CDR3 DNA: TGTGCCAGCAGCCTGGGACAGCGGGTCCCAGCTTTCTTT.

This clone was seen a handful of times. The chain recombines TRBV7-2 with TRBJ2-2; 13 nucleotides match TRBD2. The germline V gene has CDR1 SGHTA and CDR2 FQGNSA. After removal of 4 bases from V and 6 bases from J, the junction contained 5 bases not matched to a gene. This CDR3 contains 16 residues. The DNA of the CDR3 is TGTGCCAGCAGCTGGGGGACTAGCGGGATATCCGGGGAGCTGTTTTTT. Translation: CASSWGTSGISGELFF.

This clone was detected once. The V and J genes are TRBV28 and TRBJ1-1; 8 bases line up with TRBD1. This CDR3 has 15 residues. Trimming at V came to 6 bases and at J to 3 bases, leaving 9 bases not matched to a gene. Germline V gene lookup returns CDR1 MDHEN and CDR2 SYDVKM. The CDR3 DNA reads as TGTGCCAGCAGCCTAGCCAGGGGGCTGGACACTGAAGCTTTCTTT. It translates to CASSLARGLDTEAFF.

In this sample, this clone turned up once. V usage is TRBV4-2 and J usage is TRBJ2-2; D gene ambiguous. The CDR3 is 17 residues long. Trimming left V 0 bases short and J 2 bases short, with 13 bases between. Germline lookup yields CDR1 LGHNA and CDR2 YNFKEQ. CDR3 in amino acids: CASSQDAIRANTGELFF. The CDR3 region has the DNA TGTGCCAGCAGCCAAGACGCTATCCGAGCCAACACCGGGGAGCTGTTTTTT.